This record looks at one TCR beta chain sequence and its context. Its specificity is not known. Expressed TCRB transcripts were sequenced after all isolated RNA was converted to cDNA. Clones were sequenced by immunoSEQ multiplex PCR, and TCRdb holds only the in-frame ones, with some missing. The sample holds about 47,000 clones, 35% to 55% seen once. Germline CDR1 and CDR2: SEHNR and FQNEAQ (reference sequence). After removal of 5 bases from V and 1 base from J, the junction contained 3 bases not matched to a gene. The CDR3 runs 14 residues. The sample comes from a study of beta chain features in type 1 diabetes. Study outcomes and limitations: High TCR expression in some cells could lead to their over-representation in cDNA sequencing. Patients with Type 1 diabetes showed moderately but significantly shorter TCRB CDR3s in all four CD4+ subsets. Type 1 diabetes patients showed fewer insertions and more deletions at VDJ junctions. A greater similarity of naive, central memory and Treg TCRB repertoires was seen among patients than among healthy donors. PCR may have favored shorter templates equally in patients and controls.

The chain has TRBV7-9 and TRBJ2-7, with TRBD2 matching 9 bases. This receptor was identified in a man in his thirties or forties with type 1 diabetes. The source material was stem cell memory CD4+ T cells from blood. The DNA of the CDR3 is TGTGCCAGCAGCAGGGGACTAGCTTCCTACGAGCAGTACTTC. Its protein is CASSRGLASYEQYF. Full variable domain (rest looked up from reference TRBV7-9 and TRBJ2-7): DTGVSQNPRHKITKRGQNVTFRCDPISEHNRLYWYRQTLGQGPEFLTYFQNEAQLEKSRLLSDRFSAERPKGSFSTLEIQRTEQGDSAMYLCASSRGLASYEQYFGPGTRLTVT.